The 19 T cell receptor beta chains below were found in one sample sequenced in a study of blood T cell repertoires in COVID-19. Method: immunoSEQ multiplex PCR; TCRdb's copy keeps in-frame clones and lacks some. The top ten clones hold roughly 13% of a sample with over 250,000 clones, less than 90% of them seen once. Sequenced: peripheral blood. These receptors were taken from a woman aged 70-85 years with COVID-19, enrolled during active disease.

As regards this clone: Other DNA sequences in this specimen translate into the identical CDR3. The chain carries TRBV19 and TRBJ2-3; tentatively, D is TRBD1 (7 bases). Per germline, CDR1 LNHDA and CDR2 SQIVND (reference sequence). The CDR3 runs to 15 residues. Between the trimmed V and J ends, which lost 3 bases and 2 bases, there was a span of 12 bases. DNA of the CDR3: TGTGCCAGTAGTATTGGAGGGACAGACACAGATACGCAGTATTTT. Translation: CASSIGGTDTDTQYF.

This chain uses TRBV4-1 with TRBJ2-3, with D maybe TRBD2 (6 bases). CDR3 length equals 14 residues. Germline CDR1 is MGHRA and CDR2 is YSYEKL. V lost 1 base, J lost 7 bases, and 12 bases lay in between. CDR3 nucleotide sequence: TGCGCCAGCAGCCAAGTTTCGGGGGATAATACGCAGTATTTT. This translates into CASSQVSGDNTQYF.

This clone was observed once. The J gene is TRBJ2-3, the V gene TRBV29-1, with D possibly TRBD1 on 6 matching bases. Per germline, CDR1 SQVTM and CDR2 ANQGSEA. The CDR3 runs 10 residues. The CDR3 sequence is CSTGTDTQYF. Written as DNA, the CDR3 is TGCAGTACAGGGACAGATACGCAGTATTTT.

CDR3 amino acids: CASTLRGAGANVLTF. CDR3 coding DNA: TGTGCCAGTACACTAAGGGGCGCTGGGGCCAACGTCCTGACTTTC. The chain uses TRBV19 and TRBJ2-6, with D tentatively TRBD1 (5 bases). Trimming removed 7 bases at V and 2 bases at J, with 12 bases between. Germline V gene sequence: CDR1 LNHDA, CDR2 SQIVND (reference sequence). The CDR3 covers 15 residues. The whole variable domain, filled in from reference TRBV19 and TRBJ2-6, reads DGGITQSPKYLFRKEGQNVTLSCEQNLNHDAMYWYRQDPGQGLRLIYYSQIVNDFQKGDIAEGYSVSREKKESFPLTVTSAQKNPTAFYLCASTLRGAGANVLTFGAGSRLTVL.

This chain uses TRBV10-3 with TRBJ2-7, with D hard to call. Germline CDR1 ENHRY, CDR2 SYGVKD. V was shortened by 7 bases and J by 0 bases, with 16 bases between the two germline ends. The CDR3 loop spans 15 amino acids. The CDR3 region is CAITPSPTGSYEQYF. In DNA form, the CDR3 reads TGTGCCATCACGCCCTCCCCGACGGGCTCCTACGAGCAGTACTTC.

The chain combines TRBV5-5 with TRBJ1-2, with D possibly matching TRBD1 (6 bases). The germline V gene encodes CDR1 SGHKS and CDR2 YYEKEE (reference sequence). V was cut by 3 bases and J by 2 bases, with 8 bases left in between. The CDR3 has 13 amino acids. The CDR3 DNA reads TGTGCCAGCAGCTCCCAGGGGAACTATGGCTACACCTTC. Translating gives CASSSQGNYGYTF.

The chain couples TRBV2 to TRBJ2-7, with 7 bases aligning to TRBD1. The CDR3 contains 14 residues. Germline trimming cut 6 bases from V and 2 bases from J; bases unmatched to any gene: 7. Germline V gene data show CDR1 as SNHLY and CDR2 as FYNNEI. For the CDR3, the DNA is TGTGCCAGCAGAGCACAGGGGATTACCTACGAGCAGTACTTC. Encoded protein: CASRAQGITYEQYF.

This clone was observed once. V gene TRBV5-1 combines with J gene TRBJ2-5; a weak D match, TRBD2 (6 bases). The CDR3 is made up of 15 amino acids. Germline-derived CDR1 and CDR2 are SGHRS and YFSETQ. With 4 bases removed from V and 3 bases from J, the gap between germline ends came to 16 bases. The CDR3 region has the DNA TGCGCCAGCAGCCAAAGCGGCGGGGTGGAAGAGACCCAGTACTTC. It specifies CASSQSGGVEETQYF.

The chain couples TRBV5-1 to TRBJ1-2, with 10 bases lining up with TRBD1. The V gene's germline CDR1 is SGHRS and CDR2 YFSETQ. The CDR3 sequence is 15 residues long. Losses at the gene ends were 4 bases for V and 7 bases for J; bases not matched to a gene: 10. This CDR3 is CASSRTGTGAGGYTF. CDR3 nucleotide sequence: TGCGCCAGCAGCCGAACCGGGACAGGGGCGGGTGGCTACACCTTC.

The chain joins TRBV15 to TRBJ2-1, with 7 nucleotides matching TRBD1. The CDR3 spans 17 residues. The germline V gene encodes CDR1 LNHNV and CDR2 YYDKDF (reference sequence). After removal of 4 bases from V and 3 bases from J, the junction contained 12 bases not matched to a gene. The CDR3 reads CATSTNLPGQSYNEQFF. The CDR3 bases are TGTGCCACCAGCACCAACCTCCCGGGACAGAGCTACAATGAGCAGTTCTTC. The full variable domain, its missing parts supplied by reference TRBV15 and TRBJ2-1, is DAMVIQNPRYQVTQFGKPVTLSCSQTLNHNVMYWYQQKSSQAPKLLFHYYDKDFNNEADTPDNFQSRRPNTSFCFLDIRSPGLGDTAMYLCATSTNLPGQSYNEQFFGPGTRLTVL.

The chain recombines TRBV3-1 (or the pseudogene TRBV3-2) with TRBJ2-3; 7 bases line up with TRBD1. V gave up 4 bases and J gave up 2 bases; unmatched junction bases: 3. Germline lookup yields CDR1 LGHDT and CDR2 YNNKEL (reference sequence). This CDR3 has 14 amino acids. The CDR3 reads CASSLGQTTDTQYF. CDR3 sequence (DNA): TGTGCCAGCAGCCTGGGACAGACCACAGATACGCAGTATTTT.

The chain uses TRBV29-1 and TRBJ1-2; 9 nucleotides align to TRBD1. Losses at the gene ends were 4 bases for V and 4 bases for J; bases not matched to a gene: 10. The germline V gene encodes CDR1 SQVTM and CDR2 ANQGSEA. The CDR3 contains 15 residues. In nucleotides, the CDR3 is TGCAGCGTTGGGGACAGGGACAGATATCGCTATGGCTACACCTTC. Its translation is CSVGDRDRYRYGYTF.

The chain has TRBV28 and TRBJ2-6; D ambiguous. Germline values: CDR1 MDHEN, CDR2 SYDVKM. The CDR3 runs to 18 residues. Trimming removed 7 bases from V and 3 bases from J, with 22 bases in between. In DNA form, the CDR3 reads TGTGCCAGCAACGACTTCATCGGATTTTTCGTTGGGGCCAACGTCCTGACTTTC. This sequence encodes CASNDFIGFFVGANVLTF. Together with reference TRBV28 and TRBJ2-6, the CDR3 gives the full variable domain: DVKVTQSSRYLVKRTGEKVFLECVQDMDHENMFWYRQDPGLGLRLIYFSYDVKMKEKGDIPEGYSVSREKKERFSLILESASTNQTSMYLCASNDFIGFFVGANVLTFGAGSRLTVL.

The chain links TRBV10-1 to TRBJ2-3, with 10 bases aligning to TRBD2. Germline V gene lookup returns CDR1 WNHNN and CDR2 SYGVQD (reference sequence). The CDR3 runs 16 residues. V lost 6 bases to trimming and J lost 5 bases; unmatched junction nucleotides: 11. This CDR3 is CASSKILAGERDTQYF. CDR3 coding DNA: TGCGCCAGCAGCAAGATCCTAGCGGGGGAAAGAGATACGCAGTATTTT.

The rearrangement links TRBV3-1 (or the pseudogene TRBV3-2) to TRBJ2-1; no clear D. Trimming cost V 0 bases and J 12 bases, with 12 bases left between them. Germline V gene lookup returns CDR1 LGHDT and CDR2 YNNKEL (reference sequence). CDR3 length: 13 amino acids. The CDR3 sequence: CASSQDISSVQFF. The CDR3 DNA reads as TGTGCCAGCAGCCAAGATATCTCGAGCGTGCAGTTCTTC.

The rearrangement uses TRBV5-1 and TRBJ2-1, with TRBD2 matching 8 bases. Germline V lookup: CDR1 SGHRS, CDR2 YFSETQ. V shed 5 bases and J 5 bases; nucleotides not matched to a gene: 6. This CDR3 has 14 residues. As DNA, the CDR3 is TGCGCCAGCAGTCCCGGACTAGCCAACAATGAGCAGTTCTTC. The encoded protein is CASSPGLANNEQFF.

This clone came up a few times. CDR3 loop: CASSPIASGGGEQFF. DNA for the CDR3: TGTGCCAGCAGTCCCATTGCTAGCGGGGGCGGAGAGCAGTTCTTC. This rearrangement joins TRBV6-2 or TRBV6-3 to TRBJ2-1, with 10 bases matching TRBD2. CDR3 length: 15 amino acids. The V gene end was trimmed by 5 bases and the J gene end by 10 bases; junction bases not matched to a gene: 11. Germline loops: CDR1 MNHEY, CDR2 SVGEGT.

The CDR3 DNA reads as TGTGCCAGCAGTGATAACAGGAGAGCCTCTGGGGCCAACGTCCTGACTTTC. Its translation: CASSDNRRASGANVLTF. This chain joins TRBV6-1 and TRBJ2-6; D might be TRBD1 (5 bases). Per germline, CDR1 MNHNS and CDR2 SASEGT. The ends were cut back, 3 bases at V and 0 bases at J, with 12 bases in the middle. The CDR3 runs 17 residues.

The chain's CDR3 is CASSKFGEGNEQFF. CDR3 nucleotides: TGTGCCAGTTCGAAATTCGGGGAGGGCAATGAGCAGTTCTTC. The chain recombines TRBV19 with TRBJ2-1; 7 nucleotides match TRBD2. Trimming cost V 8 bases and J 6 bases; bases outside gene matches: 10. Per germline, CDR1 LNHDA and CDR2 SQIVND (reference sequence). The CDR3 has 14 residues.